Shown below are 6 T cell receptor beta chains from a single sample sequenced in a study of T-cell memory formation after mild COVID-19. TCRdb fed the 5' RACE reads into MiXCR, producing one record per CDR3 protein. The data show about 470,000 distinct CDR3 sequences, approximately 25% seen once. The sample was PBMCs or a T cell subset sorted from them (not recorded which). The receptors originated from an adult woman who had mild COVID-19 (a few samples of this study predate the infection). Cell type and time point are not known.

The chain combines TRBV5-8 with TRBJ2-2; the match to TRBD2 covers 7 bases. The CDR3 covers 15 residues. From germline, CDR1 is SGHTS and CDR2 YDEGEE. V shed 5 bases and J 0 bases; nucleotides not matched to a gene: 4. Here the CDR3 reads CASRKRGANTGELFF. CDR3 DNA sequence: TGTGCCAGCAGAAAGCGGGGCGCGAACACCGGGGAGCTGTTTTTT.

The chain links TRBV6-2 or TRBV6-3 to TRBJ2-1; D possibly corresponds to TRBD1 (5 bases). Germline CDR1 is MNHEY and CDR2 is SVGEGT. V was pared by 7 bases and J by 5 bases, with 12 bases between. This CDR3 comprises 13 residues. The CDR3 sequence: CASMWRTNNEQFF. The CDR3, as DNA: TGTGCCAGCATGTGGCGGACAAACAATGAGCAGTTCTTC.

The CDR3 nucleotides are TGTGCCAGCAGGGGGACGGGAGAAAAACTGTTTTTT. It encodes CASRGTGEKLFF. The gene calls are TRBV25-1 and TRBJ1-4; D is perhaps TRBD1 (5 bases). Per the germline V gene, CDR1 is MGHDK and CDR2 is SYGVNS. The CDR3 is made up of 12 amino acids. Trimming removed 6 bases at V and 8 bases at J, with 10 bases between.

The chain has TRBV18 and TRBJ2-5; D possibly uses TRBD1 or TRBD2 (5 bases each). Trimming removed 1 base from V and 3 bases from J, with 9 bases in between. This CDR3 is built from 14 residues. Germline V gene lookup returns CDR1 KGHSH and CDR2 LQKENI. The CDR3 DNA follows: TGTGCCAGCTCACCACGAGGGGCTAAAGAGACCCAGTACTTC. This sequence encodes CASSPRGAKETQYF.

The chain links TRBV7-2 to TRBJ1-1; 8 nucleotides match TRBD1. CDR1 is SGHTA and CDR2 is FQGNSA in the germline V gene. V trimming: 3 bases; J trimming: 3 bases; junction bases outside the gene matches: 6. This CDR3 spans 15 amino acids. In DNA, the CDR3 is TGTGCCAGCAGCTTCAGGGGGCTTAGGGACACTGAAGCTTTCTTT. This codes for CASSFRGLRDTEAFF.

This clonotype was picked up a small number of times. The chain uses TRBV4-1 and TRBJ1-6, with 10 bases that match TRBD1. V lost 1 base and J lost 10; bases outside the gene matches: 4. CDR1 is MGHRA and CDR2 is YSYEKL in the germline V gene. The CDR3 is made up of 15 amino acids. This CDR3 reads CASSQGGQGESPLHF. The DNA for the CDR3 is TGCGCCAGCAGCCAAGGTGGACAGGGGGAATCACCCCTCCACTTT.